This is a list of T cell receptor beta chains from one sample in a study of regulatory T cells in long-lasting Graves disease. TCRdb fed the multiplex PCR reads into MiXCR, producing one record per CDR3 protein. The repertoire has approximately 460,000 distinct CDR3 sequences, 16% of them found once; the top ten carry roughly 10%. These records were also assigned to another study, of T cells in Graves' hyperthyroidism and ophthalmopathy.

The material sequenced was peripheral blood mononuclear cells (PBMCs), taken at new diagnosis, from a patient treated with antithyroid drugs. The origin of the receptors is a woman in her thirties with Graves disease. Both conserved end residues are part of each CDR3. D genes are given only for firm matches. Expanded clones get a size class; other rows say once, few or many, or leave the size out.

CDR3 protein: CASRRDSGSPLHF
CDR3 DNA: TGTGCCAGCAGGCGGGACTCCGGATCACCCCTCCACTTT
J gene: TRBJ1-6
V gene: TRBV3-1
D gene: .
CDR3 length: 13
clone size: many

CDR3 protein: CASSRLPGGSLFYEQYF
CDR3 DNA: TGTGCCAGCAGCCGATTACCTGGAGGATCACTCTTCTACGAGCAGTACTTC
J gene: TRBJ2-7
V gene: TRBV6-1
D gene: .
CDR3 length: 17
clone size: many

CDR3 protein: CASSESRLAGSSYNEQFF
CDR3 DNA: TGCGCCAGCAGTGAGTCGAGACTAGCGGGGAGCTCCTACAATGAGCAGTTCTTC
J gene: TRBJ2-1
V gene: TRBV10-1
D gene: TRBD2
CDR3 length: 18
clone size: many

CDR3 protein: CASSRTSNYGYTF
CDR3 DNA: TGTGCCAGCAGCCGGACGTCTAACTATGGCTACACCTTC
J gene: TRBJ1-2
V gene: TRBV28
D gene: .
CDR3 length: 13
clone size: many

CDR3 protein: CASLAGVGYTGELFF
CDR3 DNA: TGTGCCAGCTTAGCGGGAGTAGGTTACACCGGGGAGCTGTTTTTT
J gene: TRBJ2-2
V gene: TRBV2
D gene: TRBD2
CDR3 length: 15
clone size: many

CDR3 protein: CAGSANKGDRGRREQYF
CDR3 DNA: TGCGCCGGCAGCGCAAACAAAGGGGACAGGGGGCGACGCGAGCAGTACTTC
J gene: TRBJ2-7
V gene: TRBV5-1
D gene: TRBD1
CDR3 length: 17
clone size: few

CDR3 protein: CASSRGTSRGTDTQYF
CDR3 DNA: TGCGCCAGCAGCCGGGGGACATCCAGAGGCACAGATACGCAGTATTTT
J gene: TRBJ2-3
V gene: TRBV5-1
D gene: .
CDR3 length: 16
clone size: many

CDR3 protein: CASSGFAGELFF
CDR3 DNA: TGTGCCAGCTCGGGTTTTGCCGGGGAGCTGTTTTTT
J gene: TRBJ2-2
V gene: TRBV6-1
D gene: .
CDR3 length: 12
clone size: many

CDR3 protein: CASSLSGVETQYF
CDR3 DNA: TGTGCCAGCAGTTTAAGCGGGGTGGAGACCCAGTACTTC
J gene: TRBJ2-5
V gene: TRBV12-3/TRBV12-4
D gene: TRBD2
CDR3 length: 13
clone size: many

CDR3 protein: CASSPRDGARSNTGELFF
CDR3 DNA: TGCGCCAGCAGCCCCCGCGACGGCGCCAGGTCGAACACCGGGGAGCTGTTTTTT
J gene: TRBJ2-2
V gene: TRBV4-1
D gene: .
CDR3 length: 18
clone size: .

CDR3 protein: CASSFPGQGENSPLHF
CDR3 DNA: TGTGCCAGCAGCTTCCCGGGACAGGGCGAAAATTCACCCCTCCACTTT
J gene: TRBJ1-6
V gene: TRBV5-4
D gene: TRBD1
CDR3 length: 16
clone size: .

CDR3 protein: CASSEKGRLAGGYYEQYF
CDR3 DNA: TGTGCCAGCAGTGAAAAGGGGCGACTAGCGGGAGGCTACTACGAGCAGTACTTC
J gene: TRBJ2-7
V gene: TRBV6-1
D gene: TRBD2
CDR3 length: 18
clone size: many

CDR3 protein: CASTLTAGGAYGYTF
CDR3 DNA: TGTGCCAGCACTCTAACTGCGGGGGGCGCCTATGGCTACACCTTC
J gene: TRBJ1-2
V gene: TRBV7-9
D gene: .
CDR3 length: 15
clone size: many

CDR3 protein: CASSLIYMNTEAFF
CDR3 DNA: TGTGCCAGTAGTCTAATCTACATGAACACTGAAGCTTTCTTT
J gene: TRBJ1-1
V gene: TRBV19
D gene: .
CDR3 length: 14
clone size: few

CDR3 protein: CASSRLSYGTSVVNEQFF
CDR3 DNA: TGTGCCAGCAGCCGACTTTCGTACGGGACTAGCGTAGTTAATGAGCAGTTCTTC
J gene: TRBJ2-1
V gene: TRBV11-2
D gene: TRBD2
CDR3 length: 18
clone size: many

CDR3 protein: CASSPQRGSEEKLFF
CDR3 DNA: TGTGCCAGCTCACCCCAGAGGGGATCGGAAGAAAAACTGTTTTTT
J gene: TRBJ1-4
V gene: TRBV18
D gene: .
CDR3 length: 15
clone size: few

CDR3 protein: CSASQWDRNYEQYF
CDR3 DNA: TGCAGTGCTAGCCAATGGGACAGGAATTACGAGCAGTACTTC
J gene: TRBJ2-7
V gene: TRBV20-1
D gene: TRBD1
CDR3 length: 14
clone size: many

CDR3 protein: CASTLGRAGRETQYF
CDR3 DNA: TGTGCCAGCACCTTAGGCAGGGCGGGACGGGAGACCCAGTACTTC
J gene: TRBJ2-5
V gene: TRBV11-2
D gene: .
CDR3 length: 15
clone size: many

CDR3 protein: CASSIVTGELFF
CDR3 DNA: TGTGCCAGTAGTATAGTCACCGGGGAGCTGTTTTTT
J gene: TRBJ2-2
V gene: TRBV19
D gene: .
CDR3 length: 12
clone size: .

CDR3 protein: CAWTKGLATNEQFF
CDR3 DNA: TGTGCCTGGACGAAGGGACTAGCGACCAATGAGCAGTTCTTC
J gene: TRBJ2-1
V gene: TRBV30
D gene: TRBD2
CDR3 length: 14
clone size: many

CDR3 protein: CASSVSGSMGELFF
CDR3 DNA: TGTGCCAGCAGTGTTAGCGGGAGTATGGGGGAGCTGTTTTTT
J gene: TRBJ2-2
V gene: TRBV27
D gene: TRBD2
CDR3 length: 14
clone size: many

CDR3 protein: CASSTKGGAETQYF
CDR3 DNA: TGTGCCAGTAGTACGAAAGGGGGCGCAGAGACCCAGTACTTC
J gene: TRBJ2-5
V gene: TRBV19
D gene: TRBD1
CDR3 length: 14
clone size: .

CDR3 protein: CASSQDRSWFRTDTQYF
CDR3 DNA: TGTGCCAGCAGCCAAGACAGGTCGTGGTTCCGTACAGATACGCAGTATTTT
J gene: TRBJ2-3
V gene: TRBV3-1
D gene: .
CDR3 length: 17
clone size: many

CDR3 protein: CASSPGGQLYSITYGYTF
CDR3 DNA: TGCGCCAGCAGCCCCGGCGGGCAGCTATACTCCATCACCTATGGCTACACCTTC
J gene: TRBJ1-2
V gene: TRBV5-1
D gene: .
CDR3 length: 18
clone size: many

CDR3 protein: CATSDLEEREQFF
CDR3 DNA: TGTGCCACCAGTGACCTGGAGGAGCGTGAGCAGTTCTTC
J gene: TRBJ2-1
V gene: TRBV24-1
D gene: .
CDR3 length: 13
clone size: few

CDR3 protein: CASSLLGPPNTEAFF
CDR3 DNA: TGTGCCAGCAGTTTACTCGGGCCACCGAACACTGAAGCTTTCTTT
J gene: TRBJ1-1
V gene: TRBV28
D gene: .
CDR3 length: 15
clone size: many

CDR3 protein: CRPGLAGVSSYNEQFF
CDR3 DNA: TGCAGGCCGGGACTAGCGGGAGTCTCTTCCTACAATGAGCAGTTCTTC
J gene: TRBJ2-1
V gene: TRBV20-1
D gene: TRBD2
CDR3 length: 16
clone size: many

CDR3 protein: CASSLAGEAGYTF
CDR3 DNA: TGTGCCAGCAGCTTAGCGGGGGAAGCTGGCTACACCTTC
J gene: TRBJ1-2
V gene: TRBV7-2
D gene: .
CDR3 length: 13
clone size: .

CDR3 protein: CASSDLTDNGYTF
CDR3 DNA: TGTGCCAGCAGTGACCTCACAGATAATGGCTACACCTTC
J gene: TRBJ1-2
V gene: TRBV25-1
D gene: .
CDR3 length: 13
clone size: few

CDR3 protein: CSAIPVAGVGWGREQFF
CDR3 DNA: TGCAGTGCCATCCCCGTAGCGGGAGTCGGGTGGGGGAGGGAGCAGTTCTTC
J gene: TRBJ2-1
V gene: TRBV20-1
D gene: TRBD2
CDR3 length: 17
clone size: many

CDR3 protein: CSAAGGGEYGYTF
CDR3 DNA: TGCAGTGCCGCGGGAGGTGGGGAATATGGCTACACCTTC
J gene: TRBJ1-2
V gene: TRBV20-1
D gene: .
CDR3 length: 13
clone size: many

CDR3 protein: CAWGAGRGEETQYF
CDR3 DNA: TGTGCCTGGGGGGCCGGACGGGGGGAAGAGACCCAGTACTTC
J gene: TRBJ2-5
V gene: TRBV30
D gene: TRBD2
CDR3 length: 14
clone size: few